Listed below are T cell receptor beta chains from one sample, sequenced in a study of T-cell memory formation after mild COVID-19. MiXCR was run by TCRdb on the 5' RACE reads, yielding one entry per CDR3 protein. The top ten clones hold approximately 13% of a sample with 300,000 to 400,000 distinct CDR3 sequences, 25% to 30% of them seen once. The sequenced sample consisted of PBMCs or a T cell subset sorted from them (not recorded which). All receptors come from an adult woman who had mild COVID-19 (a few samples of this study predate the infection). Cell type and time point are not known. The CDR3 runs from the conserved cysteine through the conserved F or W. The order of the fields is D gene, clone size, J gene, V gene, CDR3 protein, CDR3 DNA. A D gene is named only where the DNA matches it firmly. Size values are once, few and many counts, or a class for expanded clones, and some rows have none.

D: .; size: many; J: TRBJ2-2; V: TRBV12-3/TRBV12-4; CDR3: CASSFPGELFF; DNA: TGTGCCAGCAGTTTCCCCGGGGAGCTGTTTTTT
D: TRBD2; size: few; J: TRBJ2-2; V: TRBV4-3; CDR3: CASSQDGSGRAGTGELFF; DNA: TGCGCCAGCAGCCAAGATGGGAGCGGGAGGGCCGGAACCGGGGAGCTGTTTTTT
D: .; size: .; J: TRBJ2-7; V: TRBV6-1; CDR3: CASSESGGSSYEQYF; DNA: TGTGCCAGCAGTGAATCTGGAGGGAGCTCCTACGAGCAGTACTTC
D: TRBD1; size: .; J: TRBJ2-7; V: TRBV2; CDR3: CASSSGRGREQYF; DNA: TGTGCCAGCAGTTCCGGCAGGGGGCGCGAGCAGTACTTC
D: .; size: few; J: TRBJ1-6; V: TRBV20-1; CDR3: CSAVSELDSPLHF; DNA: TGCAGTGCTGTGTCGGAGCTGGACTCACCCCTCCACTTT
D: TRBD1; size: .; J: TRBJ2-3; V: TRBV5-1; CDR3: CASSSQGAPDTQYF; DNA: TGCGCCAGCAGCTCCCAGGGGGCCCCAGATACGCAGTATTTT
D: TRBD1; size: many; J: TRBJ2-7; V: TRBV7-2; CDR3: CASSSNTGGRGYEQYF; DNA: TGTGCCAGCAGCTCCAACACAGGGGGCAGGGGCTACGAGCAGTACTTC
D: .; size: .; J: TRBJ1-4; V: TRBV29-1; CDR3: CSAYSGPRGEKLFF; DNA: TGCAGCGCATATTCCGGACCCCGAGGGGAAAAACTGTTTTTT
D: .; size: .; J: TRBJ2-2; V: TRBV7-3; CDR3: CASSLIGSGNTGELFF; DNA: TGTGCCAGCAGCTTAATCGGTAGCGGGAACACCGGGGAGCTGTTTTTT
D: TRBD1; size: few; J: TRBJ1-5; V: TRBV7-3; CDR3: CASSFTGGTQPQHF; DNA: TGTGCCAGCAGCTTTACAGGGGGCACTCAGCCCCAGCATTTT
D: .; size: .; J: TRBJ1-2; V: TRBV12-5; CDR3: CASGLDFYGYTF; DNA: TGTGCTAGTGGTTTGGACTTCTATGGCTACACCTTC
D: TRBD2; size: few; J: TRBJ2-1; V: TRBV11-2; CDR3: CASGGGLLSYNEQFF; DNA: TGTGCCAGCGGGGGGGGACTACTATCCTACAATGAGCAGTTCTTC
D: .; size: .; J: TRBJ1-2; V: TRBV12-3/TRBV12-4; CDR3: CASSLIPGGIGYTF; DNA: TGTGCCAGCAGTTTAATTCCCGGGGGGATCGGCTACACCTTC
D: .; size: few; J: TRBJ2-3; V: TRBV7-9; CDR3: CASSPELQWIDTQYF; DNA: TGTGCCAGCAGCCCGGAACTGCAGTGGATAGATACGCAGTATTTT
D: TRBD2; size: few; J: TRBJ2-5; V: TRBV7-6; CDR3: CASSLGEGSKGETQYF; DNA: TGTGCCAGCAGCTTAGGGGAGGGCTCAAAGGGGGAGACCCAGTACTTC
D: .; size: .; J: TRBJ1-5; V: TRBV6-6; CDR3: CASCWGGDQPQHF; DNA: TGTGCCAGTTGCTGGGGGGGCGATCAGCCCCAGCATTTT
D: .; size: many; J: TRBJ2-5; V: TRBV3-1; CDR3: CASSLPGGFETQYF; DNA: TGTGCCAGCAGCCTTCCGGGGGGCTTTGAGACCCAGTACTTC
D: TRBD1; size: few; J: TRBJ2-2; V: TRBV7-9; CDR3: CASSTRQGPNTGELFF; DNA: TGTGCCAGCAGCACAAGACAGGGCCCGAACACCGGGGAGCTGTTTTTT
D: TRBD1; size: few; J: TRBJ1-4; V: TRBV5-1; CDR3: CASSLRQGGKRSNEKLFF; DNA: TGCGCCAGCAGCTTGAGACAGGGGGGGAAGAGATCTAATGAAAAACTGTTTTTT
D: TRBD2; size: few; J: TRBJ2-6; V: TRBV3-1; CDR3: CASSLRLAGGSGANVLTF; DNA: TGTGCCAGCAGCCTTCGACTAGCGGGGGGCTCTGGGGCCAACGTCCTGACTTTC
D: .; size: .; J: TRBJ1-1; V: TRBV11-2; CDR3: CASSETVTNRKMNTEAFF; DNA: TGTGCCAGCAGCGAGACAGTGACGAACCGCAAAATGAACACTGAAGCTTTCTTT
D: .; size: .; J: TRBJ1-2; V: TRBV20-1; CDR3: CSATPREGIQGYTF; DNA: TGCAGTGCCACCCCCAGGGAGGGGATTCAAGGCTACACCTTC
D: TRBD2; size: few; J: TRBJ2-1; V: TRBV4-1; CDR3: CASSQVYGGAYNEQFF; DNA: TGCGCCAGCAGCCAAGTGTACGGGGGGGCCTACAATGAGCAGTTCTTC
D: .; size: .; J: TRBJ1-1; V: TRBV9; CDR3: CASSALPPRDPEAFF; DNA: TGTGCCAGCAGCGCCCTTCCTCCCAGGGACCCTGAAGCTTTCTTT
D: TRBD1; size: few; J: TRBJ1-1; V: TRBV3-1; CDR3: CASSLGTAEAFF; DNA: TGTGCCAGCAGCCTGGGGACAGCTGAAGCTTTCTTT
D: TRBD1; size: few; J: TRBJ2-7; V: TRBV13; CDR3: CASSGQTGTYEQYF; DNA: TGTGCCAGCAGCGGGCAGACAGGGACCTACGAGCAGTACTTC
D: .; size: few; J: TRBJ2-1; V: TRBV9; CDR3: CASSVGGPRSSYNEQFF; DNA: TGTGCCAGCAGCGTGGGGGGCCCCCGTAGCTCCTACAATGAGCAGTTCTTC
D: .; size: .; J: TRBJ1-2; V: TRBV6-5; CDR3: CASSVRGYGYTF; DNA: TGTGCCAGCTCTGTCCGGGGATATGGCTACACCTTC
D: .; size: few; J: TRBJ1-1; V: TRBV14; CDR3: CASSPQLGETEAFF; DNA: TGTGCCAGCAGCCCCCAACTCGGGGAAACTGAAGCTTTCTTT
D: TRBD2; size: .; J: TRBJ2-5; V: TRBV4-2; CDR3: CASSRSAGGTQETQYF; DNA: TGTGCCAGCAGCCGGTCGGCGGGGGGAACTCAAGAGACCCAGTACTTC
D: .; size: few; J: TRBJ1-2; V: TRBV5-1; CDR3: CASSLEHNYGYTF; DNA: TGCGCCAGCAGCTTGGAACACAACTATGGCTACACCTTC
D: .; size: .; J: TRBJ2-2; V: TRBV21-1; CDR3: CASSQTRGITGELFF; DNA: TGTGCCAGCAGCCAGACGAGGGGAATAACCGGGGAGCTGTTTTTT
D: .; size: few; J: TRBJ1-4; V: TRBV7-8; CDR3: CASSPRQASNEKLFF; DNA: TGTGCCAGCAGCCCAAGACAGGCTTCTAATGAAAAACTGTTTTTT
D: TRBD1; size: .; J: TRBJ2-5; V: TRBV7-6; CDR3: CASSPNRDSLQETQYF; DNA: TGTGCCAGCAGCCCCAACCGGGACAGCCTCCAAGAGACCCAGTACTTC